Presented here are 32 T cell receptor beta chains from one specimen sequenced in a study of early T cells in non-severe SARS-CoV-2 infection (dated by TCRdb to about 2021). The library was produced with 5' RACE. TCRdb names NextSeq 500 as the instrument used. TCRdb applied fastp at Q25 and MiXCR to the public reads, then kept only in-frame beta chains. Duplicate CDR3 protein sequences are folded into a single record with the most common DNA and genes. This sample gives tens of thousands of distinct CDR3 sequences in total; roughly 4% of them show up just once. 10% of the sample comes from the top ten. Material for sequencing was whole blood. These TCRs come from an adult who was a healthcare worker with PCR-confirmed SARS-CoV-2 infection or an uninfected control (not recorded which).

This clonotype was seen ten or more times. The chain is built from TRBV28 and TRBJ2-7, with 7 bases lining up with TRBD2. V lost 10 bases, J lost 3 bases, and 12 bases stayed unmatched. The CDR3 extends over 14 amino acids. The V gene's germline CDR1 is MDHEN and CDR2 SYDVKM. The CDR3 region has the DNA TGTGCCACGGTGGACATGGGAGGGCTCTACGAGCAGTACTTC. Protein: CATVDMGGLYEQYF.

In its sample, this clonotype was seen a few times. The chain uses TRBV19 and TRBJ2-7; 12 bases align to TRBD1. Trimming cost V 5 bases and J 2 bases; bases outside gene matches: 4. This CDR3 has 15 amino acids. From germline, CDR1 is LNHDA and CDR2 SQIVND (reference sequence). This chain's CDR3 is CASSAGTGGTYEQYF. In DNA, the CDR3 is TGTGCCAGTAGTGCCGGGACAGGGGGCACCTACGAGCAGTACTTC.

This clonotype showed up many times. The chain couples TRBV28 to TRBJ2-7, with a weak D call TRBD1 (6 bases). The CDR3 runs to 14 residues. With 8 bases removed from V and 0 bases from J, the gap between germline ends came to 14 bases. Germline V CDR1 and CDR2: MDHEN, SYDVKM. The CDR3 loop is CASGGGPSSYEQYF. In DNA form, the CDR3 reads TGTGCCAGCGGGGGCGGGCCCAGCTCCTACGAGCAGTACTTC. The whole variable domain, remainder taken from reference TRBV28 and TRBJ2-7, is DVKVTQSSRYLVKRTGEKVFLECVQDMDHENMFWYRQDPGLGLRLIYFSYDVKMKEKGDIPEGYSVSREKKERFSLILESASTNQTSMYLCASGGGPSSYEQYFGPGTRLTVT.

This clonotype was seen many times. J is TRBJ1-1 and V is TRBV9; D is uncertain. The CDR3 runs 14 residues. CDR1 is SGDLS, CDR2 YYNGEE, per germline. V dropped 0 bases and J dropped 3 bases, with 9 bases sitting between them. The CDR3 DNA is TGTGCCAGCAGCGTAGGGGCTTGGGACACTGAAGCTTTCTTT. Protein sequence: CASSVGAWDTEAFF.

This clonotype occurred many times. The gene calls are TRBV14 and TRBJ1-2; TRBD1 might be the D (6 bases). From germline, CDR1 is SGHDN and CDR2 FVKESK. This CDR3 region has 15 residues. The V end was cut by 2 bases, the J end by 4 bases, with 14 bases between. Written as DNA, the CDR3 is TGTGCCAGCAGCCAAATAATACAGGGTCGCTATGGCTACACCTTC. Residues: CASSQIIQGRYGYTF.

This clonotype was found many times. The chain recombines TRBV6-5 with TRBJ2-3; D is possibly TRBD1 (5 bases). CDR1 MNHEY and CDR2 SVGAGI come from the germline V gene. V was cut by 5 bases and J by 4 bases, with 43 bases left in between. The CDR3 covers 24 residues. The CDR3 nucleotides read TGTGCCAGCAGTCCCCCGGGTTTCTGGACACCATGGACAAAATTAAGGGGTTCGGCAGATACGCAGTATTTT. Amino acid sequence: CASSPPGFWTPWTKLRGSADTQYF.

The table lists this clonotype with many counts. V is TRBV24-1 and J is TRBJ2-1; no clear D. Germline V lookup: CDR1 KGHDR, CDR2 SFDVKD. The V and J ends lost 3 bases and 6 bases respectively, with 11 bases between them. CDR3 length: 14 residues. CDR3 in DNA: TGTGCCACCAGTGATACCCGGCCCTCCAATGAGCAGTTCTTC. Translating gives CATSDTRPSNEQFF.

This clonotype was seen many times. The chain has TRBV4-3 and TRBJ2-7; maybe TRBD1 (6 bases). Germline V gene data show CDR1 as LGHNA and CDR2 as YSLEER. V was pared by 2 bases and J by 5 bases, with 19 bases between. This CDR3 has 16 residues. CDR3 DNA sequence: TGCGCCAGCAGCCAATATCTGGGGGCGAAGGCAAACGAGCAGTACTTC. This encodes CASSQYLGAKANEQYF.

A few counts support this clonotype. The chain is built from TRBV15 and TRBJ2-5; 7 bases match TRBD1. CDR3 length: 16 residues. CDR1 and CDR2 (germline): LNHNV, YYDKDF (reference sequence). V dropped 5 bases and J dropped 1; count of bases not matched to a gene: 10. CDR3 sequence reads: CATSGGASGGQETQYF. The CDR3 DNA reads as TGTGCCACCAGCGGTGGGGCCTCAGGGGGCCAAGAGACCCAGTACTTC.

The table lists this clonotype with many counts. The CDR3 reads CASSPIEGRTPYNEQFF. The CDR3 nucleotides read TGTGCCAGCTCACCAATCGAGGGACGGACCCCTTACAATGAGCAGTTCTTC. V is TRBV18 and J is TRBJ2-1; possibly TRBD1 or TRBD2 for D (5 bases each). In germline, CDR1 is KGHSH, CDR2 LQKENI. This CDR3 has 17 residues. Trimming stripped 2 bases from V and 4 bases from J, with 18 bases between.

This clonotype came up many times. The chain joins TRBV19 to TRBJ1-2, with 8 bases identical to TRBD1. Trimming at V came to 5 bases and at J to 7 bases, leaving 12 bases not matched to a gene. The CDR3 covers 15 residues. In germline, CDR1 is LNHDA, CDR2 SQIVND (reference sequence). The CDR3 protein is CASSRPGQVLLGYTF. As DNA, the CDR3 is TGTGCCAGTAGTCGACCGGGACAGGTGTTACTTGGCTACACCTTC.

This clonotype was counted ten times or more. The chain uses TRBV12-3 or TRBV12-4 and TRBJ2-3, with D uncertain. This CDR3 has 14 residues. V was shortened by 9 bases and J by 0 bases, with 13 bases between the two germline ends. The CDR3 sequence is CASKTGYSTDTQYF. CDR3 coding DNA: TGTGCCAGTAAGACGGGTTATAGCACAGATACGCAGTATTTT.

This clonotype was observed many times. The gene calls are TRBV19 and TRBJ1-4; unclear D gene. Germline V gives CDR1 LNHDA, CDR2 SQIVND (reference sequence). The CDR3 extends over 15 amino acids. Trimming shortened V by 3 bases and J by 4 bases, and 12 bases separated the two germline ends. The CDR3: CASSMGRTDNEKLFF. The CDR3 region has the DNA TGTGCCAGTAGTATGGGCCGGACGGATAATGAAAAACTGTTTTTT.

This clonotype was picked up many times. The rearrangement uses TRBV13 and TRBJ1-6, with D hard to call. This CDR3 region has 15 residues. Germline-derived CDR1 and CDR2 are PRHDT and FYEKMQ (reference sequence). Trimming stripped 5 bases from V and 7 bases from J, with 15 bases between. DNA for the CDR3: TGTGCCAGCAGCGCTTCCCGTAAAGGGAATTCACCCCTCCACTTT. The encoded protein is CASSASRKGNSPLHF.

This clonotype was detected ten times or more. The rearrangement uses TRBV29-1 and TRBJ2-7; 8 bases agree with TRBD1. CDR3 size: 14 residues. Germline values: CDR1 SQVTM, CDR2 ANQGSEA. After removal of 7 bases from V and 0 bases from J, the junction contained 8 bases not matched to a gene. The CDR3 loop is CSASTGVSSYEQYF. The CDR3 nucleotides are TGCAGCGCTTCGACAGGGGTCAGCTCCTACGAGCAGTACTTC.

The CDR3 DNA sequence: TGTGCCACCAGCAGAGTAAGAGGGCGCGGGGAGACCCAGTACTTC. Protein sequence: CATSRVRGRGETQYF. This chain links TRBV15 with TRBJ2-5; D possibly corresponds to TRBD2 (5 bases). The CDR3 totals 15 residues. V lost 1 base to trimming and J lost 5 bases, with 14 bases between them. The V gene's germline CDR1 is LNHNV and CDR2 YYDKDF (reference sequence).

This clonotype has at least ten counts. This sequence joins TRBV5-4 and TRBJ1-2; 8 bases map to TRBD1. Trimming at V came to 6 bases and at J to 0 bases, leaving 4 bases not matched to a gene. Germline V gene sequence: CDR1 SGHNT, CDR2 YYREEE (reference sequence). The CDR3 is 14 amino acids. The CDR3 protein is CASTMDRANYGYTF. In DNA form, the CDR3 reads TGTGCCAGCACCATGGACAGGGCTAACTATGGCTACACCTTC.

This clonotype was recorded many times. The rearrangement uses TRBV6-6 and TRBJ2-7, with TRBD1 as a possible D gene (6 bases). Between the trimmed V and J ends, which lost 9 bases and 2 bases, there was a span of 11 bases. This CDR3 is 12 amino acids long. Germline CDR1 reads MNHNY; CDR2 reads SVGAGI (reference sequence). The CDR3 sequence: CASRDTTYEQYF. The CDR3 DNA is TGTGCCAGTCGGGACACCACCTACGAGCAGTACTTC.

V usage is TRBV9 and J usage is TRBJ2-1; D is unclear. Germline CDR1 and CDR2: SGDLS and YYNGEE. Trimming removed 0 bases at V and 8 bases at J, with 6 bases between. The CDR3 length is 12 residues. Written as DNA, the CDR3 is TGTGCCAGCAGCGTAGGGCAGTATGAGCAGTTCTTC. Protein product: CASSVGQYEQFF.

The genes are TRBV4-2 and TRBJ2-1; TRBD2 agrees at 9 bases. CDR1 and CDR2 (germline): LGHNA, YNFKEQ. J gave up 7 bases and V 1 base, and 5 bases lay outside the gene matches. The CDR3 loop spans 15 amino acids. CDR3 loop: CASSQAGGRVNEQFF. DNA of the CDR3: TGTGCCAGCAGCCAAGCGGGCGGGAGGGTTAATGAGCAGTTCTTC.

At least ten counts were recorded for this clonotype. The chain links TRBV11-2 to TRBJ2-7, with D unclear. The germline gives CDR1 SGHAT, CDR2 FQNNGV. The CDR3 consists of 16 residues. V was shortened by 1 base and J by 0 bases, with 13 bases between the two germline ends. The CDR3 reads CASSLGVPGPSYEQYF. CDR3 DNA sequence: TGTGCCAGCAGCTTAGGAGTACCAGGACCCTCCTACGAGCAGTACTTC.

This clonotype was counted many times. The J gene is TRBJ2-3, the V gene TRBV7-9, with TRBD2 matching over 8 bases. V lost 5 bases, J lost 2 bases, and 6 bases stayed unmatched. This CDR3 comprises 15 residues. CDR1 is SEHNR and CDR2 is FQNEAQ in the germline V gene (reference sequence). The CDR3 loop reads CASSIGAGVTDTQYF. In DNA form, the CDR3 reads TGTGCCAGCAGCATAGGAGCGGGAGTCACAGATACGCAGTATTTT.

This clonotype was detected many times. The CDR3 region is CASSRATGELFF. CDR3 DNA: TGCGCCAGCTCCAGGGCCACCGGGGAGCTGTTTTTT. V usage is TRBV4-1 and J usage is TRBJ2-2, with a tentative D call TRBD1 (5 bases). The CDR3 totals 12 residues. CDR1 MGHRA and CDR2 YSYEKL come from the germline V gene. Trimming removed 8 bases from V and 4 bases from J, with 8 bases in between.

In this sample, this clonotype turned up many times. The chain combines TRBV6-4 with TRBJ2-1; 13 positions agree with TRBD2. Trimming cost V 6 bases and J 6 bases; bases outside gene matches: 5. The CDR3 consists of 15 residues. Germline-derived CDR1 and CDR2 are MRHNA and SNTAGT. CDR3 sequence (DNA): TGTGCCAGCAGCGTCGGGACTAGCGGGACCAATGAGCAGTTCTTC. Residues: CASSVGTSGTNEQFF.

This clonotype appeared a few times. This chain joins TRBV20-1 and TRBJ2-7; D uncertain. Per germline, CDR1 DFQATT and CDR2 SNEGSKA (reference sequence). CDR3 length equals 11 residues. Trimming removed 5 bases from V and 4 bases from J, with 9 bases in between. The CDR3 is CSARKLYEQYF. The CDR3 DNA sequence: TGCAGTGCTCGTAAGCTTTACGAGCAGTACTTC.

In the case of this clonotype: A much bigger clone sits one base away, suggesting this may be a read error. J is TRBJ2-1 and V is TRBV20-1; tentatively, D is TRBD2 (6 bases). Germline V lookup: CDR1 DFQATT, CDR2 SNEGSKA (reference sequence). There are 15 residues in the CDR3. In DNA form, the CDR3 reads TGCAGTGCTAGATCTAGCGAAAGCTCCTACAATGAGCAGATCTTC. Translated, it gives CSARSSESSYNEQIF.

At least ten counts were recorded for this clonotype. This chain joins TRBV28 and TRBJ2-1; 9 bases match TRBD2. The junction had 13 bases not matched to a gene; V was cut back by 4 bases and J by 3 bases. In germline, CDR1 is MDHEN, CDR2 SYDVKM. This CDR3 comprises 18 residues. This chain's CDR3 is CASSSLPRTLAGYNEQFF. The DNA for the CDR3 is TGTGCCAGCAGTTCACTCCCTAGAACACTAGCGGGCTACAATGAGCAGTTCTTC.

This clonotype was observed many times. The V call is TRBV14, the J call TRBJ1-1; D remains unclear. Between the trimmed V and J ends, which lost 1 base and 1 base, there was a span of 4 bases. The CDR3 contains 13 residues. Germline V lookup: CDR1 SGHDN, CDR2 FVKESK. CDR3 nucleotide sequence: TGTGCCAGCAGCCAAGCTCAGAACACTGAAGCTTTCTTT. It yields the protein CASSQAQNTEAFF.

This clonotype was counted ten times or more. The chain recombines TRBV6-6 with TRBJ1-4; 8 nucleotides match TRBD1. The germline V gene has CDR1 MNHNY and CDR2 SVGAGI (reference sequence). The trim removed 5 bases at V and 7 bases at J, leaving 9 bases unmatched. The CDR3 is 15 amino acids. CDR3 DNA: TGTGCCAGCAGTAGAGGACAGGGAGGAGGTGAAAAACTGTTTTTT. It codes for CASSRGQGGGEKLFF.

This clonotype was detected many times. The rearrangement uses TRBV20-1 and TRBJ2-1; TRBD2 aligns across 11 bases. CDR1 is DFQATT and CDR2 is SNEGSKA in the germline V gene (reference sequence). The CDR3 has 18 amino acids. Unmatched junction bases numbered 7, after V lost 0 bases and J lost 0 bases. CDR3: CSARDLAGGLSSYNEQFF. CDR3 DNA sequence: TGCAGTGCTAGAGATCTAGCGGGAGGCCTTAGCTCCTACAATGAGCAGTTCTTC.

This clonotype came up many times. The rearrangement joins TRBV3-1 to TRBJ1-3; D is unclear. Germline V gives CDR1 LGHDT, CDR2 YNNKEL (reference sequence). This CDR3 spans 17 amino acids. V lost 0 bases, J lost 2 bases, and 14 bases lay in between. In DNA, the CDR3 is TGTGCCAGCAGCCAAGATTCAGGTAGCCGTGCTGGAAACACCATATATTTT. Protein: CASSQDSGSRAGNTIYF.

This clonotype was detected ten times or more. The V and J genes are TRBV7-7 and TRBJ2-3; D ambiguous. The V end lost 5 bases, the J end lost 0 bases, and 12 bases lay between the germline ends. This CDR3 has 15 residues. Germline V gene sequence: CDR1 SSHAT, CDR2 FNYEAQ (reference sequence). The CDR3 coding sequence is TGTGCCAGCAGCCCAAACGGGCCAAGCACAGATACGCAGTATTTT. Residues: CASSPNGPSTDTQYF.